These T cell receptor beta chains were read from a single sample in a study of OX40 agonist ivuxolimab in advanced cancers. Produced via immunoSEQ multiplex PCR; TCRdb's table is partial and in-frame only. The sample gives roughly 13,000 clones, about 75% of which show up once; 16% is in the top ten. The sequenced sample was CD4+ or CD8+ T cells sorted from blood, obtained in a trial of the OX40 agonist ivuxolimab. These receptors came from an adult with an advanced solid tumor such as melanoma, head and neck, liver or kidney cancer. Each CDR3 is given with its conserved first and last residue. Each record gives: J gene, clone size, V gene, D gene, CDR3 protein, CDR3 DNA. The D gene is left open where the match is weak. Not all rows give a size; the values are once, few, many and, for expanded clones, a class.

J: TRBJ2-7; size: -; V: TRBV2; D: -; CDR3: CASNTGGRKNEQYF; DNA: TGTGCCAGCAATACCGGGGGCAGAAAGAACGAGCAGTACTTC
J: TRBJ1-5; size: -; V: TRBV4-3; D: -; CDR3: CASSQDSGSVQPQHF; DNA: TGCGCCAGCAGCCAAGATAGTGGGAGCGTGCAGCCCCAGCATTTT
J: TRBJ2-5; size: -; V: TRBV2; D: -; CDR3: CASGRGRIEETQYF; DNA: TGTGCTTCCGGTCGGGGGAGGATCGAAGAGACCCAGTACTTC
J: TRBJ2-5; size: -; V: TRBV6-5; D: TRBD2; CDR3: CASSWTSGVRTETQYF; DNA: TGTGCCAGCAGTTGGACTAGCGGGGTGAGAACGGAGACCCAGTACTTC
J: TRBJ1-1; size: few; V: TRBV30; D: -; CDR3: CAWSVLVPEAFF; DNA: TGTGCCTGGAGTGTATTGGTGCCTGAAGCTTTCTTT
J: TRBJ2-2; size: -; V: TRBV5-6; D: -; CDR3: CASSLGRGVGELFF; DNA: TGTGCCAGCAGCTTAGGCAGGGGGGTCGGGGAGCTGTTTTTT
J: TRBJ2-7; size: -; V: TRBV9; D: -; CDR3: CASSSSYEQYF; DNA: TGTGCCAGCAGCTCCTCCTACGAGCAGTACTTC
J: TRBJ2-7; size: -; V: TRBV7-8; D: TRBD1; CDR3: CASSTGQGPYEQYF; DNA: TGTGCCAGCTCCACGGGACAGGGCCCCTACGAGCAGTACTTC
J: TRBJ1-3; size: -; V: TRBV5-5; D: -; CDR3: CASSLYHTIYF; DNA: TGTGCCAGCAGCTTGTATCACACCATATATTTT
J: TRBJ1-2; size: -; V: TRBV14; D: -; CDR3: CASSQGQEYGYTF; DNA: TGTGCCAGCAGCCAAGGGCAAGAATATGGCTACACCTTC
J: TRBJ2-7; size: -; V: TRBV6-6; D: -; CDR3: CASSYLVGDSSEQYF; DNA: TGTGCCAGCAGTTACCTCGTAGGGGACTCCTCCGAGCAGTACTTC
J: TRBJ1-3; size: -; V: TRBV7-9; D: -; CDR3: CASSLEGYPGNTIYF; DNA: TGTGCCAGCAGCTTAGAGGGATACCCTGGAAACACCATATATTTT
J: TRBJ2-5; size: -; V: TRBV11-2; D: -; CDR3: CASSALGGEETQYF; DNA: TGTGCCAGCAGCGCTCTTGGGGGAGAAGAGACCCAGTACTTC
J: TRBJ2-7; size: once; V: TRBV7-2; D: -; CDR3: CASSLALGAYEQYF; DNA: TGTGCCAGCAGCTTAGCGCTAGGGGCCTACGAGCAGTACTTC
J: TRBJ1-6; size: -; V: TRBV5-6; D: -; CDR3: CASSQGRVRYNSPLHF; DNA: TGTGCCAGCAGCCAAGGCCGGGTTCGCTATAATTCACCCCTCCACTTT
J: TRBJ2-7; size: -; V: TRBV10-2; D: TRBD1; CDR3: CASSETGTGGTYEQYF; DNA: TGCGCCAGCAGTGAAACCGGGACAGGGGGAACCTACGAGCAGTACTTC
J: TRBJ2-2; size: -; V: TRBV5-4; D: TRBD1; CDR3: CASSGDRGGELFF; DNA: TGTGCCAGCAGCGGAGACAGGGGCGGGGAGCTGTTTTTT
J: TRBJ2-6; size: -; V: TRBV4-3; D: -; CDR3: CASSQGTGANVLTF; DNA: TGCGCCAGCAGCCAAGGGACTGGGGCCAACGTCCTGACTTTC
J: TRBJ2-5; size: -; V: TRBV7-9; D: TRBD2; CDR3: CASMGGTSGGQETQYF; DNA: TGTGCCAGCATGGGTGGGACTAGCGGGGGGCAAGAGACCCAGTACTTC
J: TRBJ1-1; size: -; V: TRBV29-1; D: -; CDR3: CSVEGGTGINTEAFF; DNA: TGCAGCGTTGAAGGCGGAACAGGGATCAACACTGAAGCTTTCTTT